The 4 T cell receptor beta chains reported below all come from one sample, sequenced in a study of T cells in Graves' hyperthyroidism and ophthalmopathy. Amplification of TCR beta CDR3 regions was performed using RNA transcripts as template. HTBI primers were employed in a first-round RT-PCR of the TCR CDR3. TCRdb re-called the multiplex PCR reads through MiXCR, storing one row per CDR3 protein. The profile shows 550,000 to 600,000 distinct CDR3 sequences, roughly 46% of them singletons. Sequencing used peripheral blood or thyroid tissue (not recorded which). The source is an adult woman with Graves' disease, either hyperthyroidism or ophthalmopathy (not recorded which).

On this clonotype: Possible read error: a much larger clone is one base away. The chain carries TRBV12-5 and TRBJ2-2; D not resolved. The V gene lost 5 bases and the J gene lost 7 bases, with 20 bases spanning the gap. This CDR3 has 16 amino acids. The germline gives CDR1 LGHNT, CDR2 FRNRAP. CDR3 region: CASGVPLWVQDGELFF. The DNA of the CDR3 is TGTGCTAGTGGTGTGCCCCTTTGGGTTCAGGACGGGGAGCTGTTTTTT.

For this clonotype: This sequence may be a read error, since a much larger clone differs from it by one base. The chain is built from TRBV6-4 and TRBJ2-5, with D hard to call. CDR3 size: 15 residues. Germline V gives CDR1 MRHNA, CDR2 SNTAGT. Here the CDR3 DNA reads TGTGCCAGCAGTTACGTATCAGTTCGCCAAGCGACCCAGTACTTC. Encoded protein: CASSYVSVRQATQYF.

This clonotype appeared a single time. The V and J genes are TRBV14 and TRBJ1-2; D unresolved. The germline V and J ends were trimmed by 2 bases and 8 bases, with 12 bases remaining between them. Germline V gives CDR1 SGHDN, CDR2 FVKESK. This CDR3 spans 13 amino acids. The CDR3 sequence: CASSQTRIRGYTF. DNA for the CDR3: TGTGCCAGCAGCCAAACAAGGATTCGGGGCTACACCTTC.

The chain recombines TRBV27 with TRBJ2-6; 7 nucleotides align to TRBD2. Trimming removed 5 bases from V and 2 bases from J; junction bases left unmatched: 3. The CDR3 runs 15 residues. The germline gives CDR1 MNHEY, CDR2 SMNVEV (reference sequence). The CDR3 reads CASSAGVTGANVLTF. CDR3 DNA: TGTGCCAGCAGTGCGGGGGTAACTGGGGCCAACGTCCTGACTTTC. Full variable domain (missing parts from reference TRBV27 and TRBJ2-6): EAQVTQNPRYLITVTGKKLTVTCSQNMNHEYMSWYRQDPGLGLRQIYYSMNVEVTDKGDVPEGYKVSRKEKRNFPLILESPSPNQTSLYFCASSAGVTGANVLTFGAGSRLTVL.